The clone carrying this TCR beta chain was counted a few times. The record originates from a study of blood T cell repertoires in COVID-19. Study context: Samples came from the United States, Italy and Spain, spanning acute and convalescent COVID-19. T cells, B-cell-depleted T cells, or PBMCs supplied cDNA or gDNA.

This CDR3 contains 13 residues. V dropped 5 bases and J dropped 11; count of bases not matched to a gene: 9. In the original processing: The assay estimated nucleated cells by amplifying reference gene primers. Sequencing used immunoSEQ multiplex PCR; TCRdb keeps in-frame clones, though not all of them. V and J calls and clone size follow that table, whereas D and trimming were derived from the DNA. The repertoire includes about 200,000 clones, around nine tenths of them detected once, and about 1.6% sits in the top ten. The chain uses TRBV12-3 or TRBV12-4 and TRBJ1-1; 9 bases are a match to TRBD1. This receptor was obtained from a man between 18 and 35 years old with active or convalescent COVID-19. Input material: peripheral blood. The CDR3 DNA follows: TGTGCCAGCAGTCCGGGACAGGGCACGAGTGCTTTCTTT. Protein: CASSPGQGTSAFF.